The clone carrying this TCR beta chain appeared a few times. The assay was immunoSEQ multiplex PCR, and TCRdb's table has in-frame clones only and misses some. The table includes over 55,000 clones, roughly 87% detected once. The sample belongs to a study of blood T cell repertoires in COVID-19. Whole-study context: COVID-19 samples from acute and convalescent phases originated in the United States, Italy and Spain. T cells, B-cell-depleted T cells, or PBMCs provided the cDNA or gDNA that served as material.

This TCR came from a woman older than 75 with COVID-19, enrolled during active disease. The sample taken for sequencing was peripheral blood.

CDR3 in DNA: TGTGCCAGCACCACACGGGGGGACAGGAGGGCCAGGTCCTACGAGCAGTACTTC. Its translation: CASTTRGDRRARSYEQYF. This sequence joins TRBV7-8 and TRBJ2-7, with D possibly being TRBD1 (8 bases). CDR1 and CDR2 (germline): SGHVS, FQNEAQ. CDR3 length: 18 amino acids. V was clipped by 7 bases and J by 1 base, with 26 bases between them.